Presented here are 20 T cell receptor beta chains from one specimen sequenced in a study of shared clonotypes between healthy human individuals. Generated by immunoSEQ multiplex PCR, the TCRdb table keeps only in-frame clones and is missing some. The repertoire consists of roughly 660,000 clones, with 90% occurring once and the leading ten covering less than 40%. Sample: memory CD8+ T cells from PBMCs. Subset of the sample: CD45RO+ cells pooled with CCR7-negative TemRA cells. These receptors all come from a man younger than 35 in good health. Some clones in this sample may be carry-over from other donors' samples.

In its sample, this clone was seen once. The chain links TRBV6-5 to TRBJ1-1, with D tentatively TRBD1 (6 bases). Per the germline V gene, CDR1 is MNHEY and CDR2 is SVGAGI. The V end lost 2 bases, the J end lost 7 bases, and 14 bases lay between the germline ends. The length of the CDR3 is 14 residues. Here the CDR3 DNA reads TGTGCCAGCAGTTACGGGGGGCACGCTGTTGAAGCTTTCTTT. This sequence encodes CASSYGGHAVEAFF.

As concerns this clone: This same CDR3 is encoded by further DNA sequences in the sample. The chain employs TRBV28 and TRBJ1-2, with D hard to call. CDR1 is MDHEN, CDR2 SYDVKM, per germline. V was trimmed by 9 bases and J by 4 bases, leaving 18 bases between them. The CDR3 has 14 amino acids. CDR3 amino acids: CASSLGGVSYGYTF. Written as DNA, the CDR3 is TGTGCCAGTTCCCTAGGTGGGGTCTCCTATGGCTACACCTTC.

This clone showed up just once. The chain has TRBV29-1 and TRBJ1-5, with D possibly TRBD1 on 5 matching bases. This CDR3 region has 14 residues. Trimming pared 8 bases from V and 2 bases from J, leaving 16 bases between. Germline assignment: CDR1 SQVTM and CDR2 ANQGSEA. CDR3 loop: CSPWGEEGNQPQHF. CDR3 bases: TGCAGCCCGTGGGGGGAAGAAGGCAATCAGCCCCAGCATTTT.

The chain joins TRBV27 to TRBJ2-2; D may correspond to TRBD1 or TRBD2 (5 bases each). Trimming cost V 6 bases and J 4 bases, with 12 bases left between them. The germline gives CDR1 MNHEY, CDR2 SMNVEV (reference sequence). The CDR3 runs to 14 residues. The CDR3 DNA sequence: TGTGCCAGCAGCATCCGGGACCCCACCGGGGAGCTGTTTTTT. As protein: CASSIRDPTGELFF.

The chain is built from TRBV2 and TRBJ1-2; TRBD1 is a possible D gene (5 bases). The CDR3 has 15 residues. The germline V gene encodes CDR1 SNHLY and CDR2 FYNNEI. V lost 6 bases and J lost 0, with 14 bases in between. CDR3: CASRGTDITNYGYTF. DNA of the CDR3: TGTGCCAGCAGGGGGACCGACATAACTAACTATGGCTACACCTTC.

This clone has a handful of counts. The chain has TRBV19 and TRBJ1-1; a weak D match, TRBD1 (5 bases). The CDR3 has 15 residues. The V gene lost 5 bases and the J gene lost 0 bases, with 13 bases spanning the gap. CDR1 is LNHDA, CDR2 SQIVND, per germline (reference sequence). CDR3 residues: CASSHLQDMNTEAFF. The CDR3 DNA reads TGTGCCAGTAGTCACCTACAGGACATGAACACTGAAGCTTTCTTT.

Only a few counts were recorded for this clone. The chain uses TRBV19 and TRBJ1-1; 7 bases line up with TRBD1. Germline CDR1 is LNHDA and CDR2 is SQIVND (reference sequence). The CDR3 covers 15 residues. Trimming took 3 bases from V and 0 from J; bases not matched to a gene: 4. CDR3 nucleotides: TGTGCCAGTAGTATTTTGGGACAGCTGAACACTGAAGCTTTCTTT. It specifies CASSILGQLNTEAFF.

The chain has TRBV13 and TRBJ2-1; tentatively, D is TRBD1 (5 bases). Between the trimmed V and J ends, which lost 2 bases and 7 bases, there was a span of 6 bases. Germline-derived CDR1 and CDR2 are PRHDT and FYEKMQ (reference sequence). CDR3 size: 12 residues. In DNA, the CDR3 is TGTGCCAGCAGCTTAAAGGGGAATGAGCAGTTCTTC. Translated, it gives CASSLKGNEQFF.

This sequence joins TRBV9 and TRBJ2-6; 8 bases align to TRBD1. V was pared by 3 bases and J by 4 bases, with 6 bases of the junction left unmatched. The germline V gene has CDR1 SGDLS and CDR2 YYNGEE. This CDR3 is built from 16 residues. The CDR3 coding sequence is TGTGCCAGCAGCGCCAAGACAGGGGCAGGGGCCAACGTCCTGACTTTC. This translates into CASSAKTGAGANVLTF. Combining the CDR3 with reference TRBV9 and TRBJ2-6 gives the whole variable domain DSGVTQTPKHLITATGQRVTLRCSPRSGDLSVYWYQQSLDQGLQFLIQYYNGEERAKGNILERFSAQQFPDLHSELNLSSLELGDSALYFCASSAKTGAGANVLTFGAGSRLTVL.

This chain connects TRBV7-2 to TRBJ1-1; D is ambiguous. The CDR3 length is 14 residues. CDR1 is SGHTA and CDR2 is FQGNSA in the germline V gene. V gave up 5 bases and J gave up 4 bases, with 14 bases separating them. Here the CDR3 reads CASSPDPTPTEAFF. CDR3 coding DNA: TGTGCCAGCAGCCCCGACCCTACCCCCACTGAAGCTTTCTTT.

The chain carries TRBV28 and TRBJ2-1, with D possibly being TRBD2 (6 bases). This CDR3 has 14 residues. V shed 0 bases and J shed 8 bases, with 11 bases lying between them. The germline V gene has CDR1 MDHEN and CDR2 SYDVKM. The CDR3 DNA follows: TGTGCCAGCAGTTTATGGGGGCCGGGGGATGAGCAGTTCTTC. Protein sequence: CASSLWGPGDEQFF.

The chain joins TRBV27 to TRBJ2-7; D gene ambiguous. Trimming cost V 0 bases and J 3 bases, with 9 bases left between them. The CDR3 is made up of 14 amino acids. Germline lookup yields CDR1 MNHEY and CDR2 SMNVEV (reference sequence). CDR3 DNA sequence: TGTGCCAGCAGTTTATCCTTCCTAGACTACGAGCAGTACTTC. This translates into CASSLSFLDYEQYF.

This clone showed up just once. The rearrangement joins TRBV15 to TRBJ2-7, with 10 bases identical to TRBD1. This CDR3 spans 17 amino acids. The germline gives CDR1 LNHNV, CDR2 YYDKDF (reference sequence). V gave up 4 bases and J gave up 5 bases; unmatched junction bases: 14. The CDR3, as DNA: TGTGCCACCAGCACCCCCCGCCGGGACAGGGGTTTGAACGAGCAGTACTTC. Translating gives CATSTPRRDRGLNEQYF.

The J gene is TRBJ1-2, the V gene TRBV6-5, with no clear D. This CDR3 is built from 11 residues. CDR1 and CDR2 from the germline V gene are MNHEY and SVGAGI. The V gene lost 5 bases and the J gene lost 1 base, with 2 bases spanning the gap. The CDR3 DNA follows: TGTGCCAGCAGTGATAACTATGGCTACACCTTC. Its protein is CASSDNYGYTF.

The chain recombines TRBV6-5 with TRBJ2-3; 8 bases agree with TRBD2. V shed 2 bases and J 6 bases; nucleotides not matched to a gene: 7. Germline V lookup: CDR1 MNHEY, CDR2 SVGAGI. The CDR3 has 15 amino acids. As DNA, the CDR3 is TGTGCCAGCAGTTACGGGGGACTAGTTTTCGATACGCAGTATTTT. Translating gives CASSYGGLVFDTQYF.

This sequence joins TRBV4-1 and TRBJ1-2; D gene unclear. CDR3 length: 17 amino acids. In germline, CDR1 is MGHRA, CDR2 YSYEKL. V dropped 0 bases and J dropped 3 bases, with 17 bases sitting between them. CDR3 protein: CASSQEELRFSYYGYTF. CDR3 DNA sequence: TGCGCCAGCAGCCAAGAGGAGCTCAGGTTCTCATACTATGGCTACACCTTC.

The gene calls are TRBV10-3 and TRBJ2-7; 12 bases agree with TRBD2. The CDR3 has 16 amino acids. Germline-derived CDR1 and CDR2 are ENHRY and SYGVKD. The junction had 12 bases not matched to a gene; V was cut back by 6 bases and J by 6 bases. The CDR3 is CAIRSPWTSGTSEQYF. Written as DNA, the CDR3 is TGTGCCATCAGGAGCCCTTGGACTAGCGGGACAAGCGAGCAGTACTTC.

This chain's CDR3 is CASSFQREIYNEQFF. The DNA of the CDR3 is TGTGCCAGCAGTTTCCAGCGGGAGATATACAATGAGCAGTTCTTC. V gene TRBV27 combines with J gene TRBJ2-1; 8 nucleotides align to TRBD2. The CDR3 consists of 15 residues. CDR1 and CDR2 (germline): MNHEY, SMNVEV (reference sequence). The V gene end was trimmed by 3 bases and the J gene end by 4 bases; junction bases not matched to a gene: 5.

The chain links TRBV27 to TRBJ2-7; no reliable D call. V was clipped by 3 bases and J by 3 bases, with 12 bases between them. This CDR3 has 14 residues. Germline CDR1 reads MNHEY; CDR2 reads SMNVEV (reference sequence). The CDR3 sequence: CASSLGPGGYEQYF. CDR3 nucleotide sequence: TGTGCCAGCAGTTTGGGCCCGGGTGGCTACGAGCAGTACTTC.

The chain links TRBV11-2 to TRBJ2-1, with D possibly being TRBD2 (6 bases). The CDR3 sequence is 18 residues long. Trimming shortened V by 5 bases and J by 1 base, and 21 bases separated the two germline ends. CDR1 is SGHAT and CDR2 is FQNNGV in the germline V gene. The CDR3 loop reads CASSHPPVIGSSYNEQFF. CDR3 DNA: TGTGCCAGCAGCCACCCCCCCGTTATCGGGAGTTCCTACAATGAGCAGTTCTTC.